Listed below are T cell receptor beta chains from one sample, sequenced in a study of PD-1 blockade in classical Hodgkin lymphoma. Assay used: immunoSEQ multiplex PCR; TCRdb lists only in-frame clones, some missing. Counted here are tens of thousands of clones, over 60% occurring once; the ten biggest clones make up around 22%. The sequencing here drew on peripheral blood mononuclear cells (PBMCs), taken at baseline. These receptors came from a human donor with classical Hodgkin lymphoma. CDR3s include the opening cysteine and the closing phenylalanine or tryptophan. D genes are given only for firm matches. The size of a clone is reported for some rows only, either as once, few or many, or as a class for expanded clones.

TRBV21-1	TRBJ1-3	few	-	TGTGCCAGCAGCATCCCCTCCTTT	CASSIPSF
TRBV7-6	TRBJ1-1	-	-	TGTGCCAGCAGCTTAGAAGCAGTGAACACTGAAGCTTTCTTT	CASSLEAVNTEAFF
TRBV11-3	TRBJ2-2	few	TRBD1	TGTGCCAGCAGCTTAGCGGGGCAGGGGGCCGACACCGGGGAGCTGTTTTTT	CASSLAGQGADTGELFF
TRBV5-1	TRBJ2-7	-	-	TGCGCCAGCAGCTTTACCCGGACAGCGAGCTCCTACGAGCAGTACTTC	CASSFTRTASSYEQYF
TRBV28	TRBJ2-1	-	-	TGTGCCAGCAGTTTAAGCGGCAGCTCCTACAATGAGCAGTTCTTC	CASSLSGSSYNEQFF
TRBV19	TRBJ1-1	-	TRBD1	TGTGCCAGTAGTATATCGACAGGGTTGAACACTGAAGCTTTCTTT	CASSISTGLNTEAFF
TRBV10-1	TRBJ2-3	-	TRBD2	TGCGCCAGCAGTGAGTTGGCTAGCGGGACAGATACGCAGTATTTT	CASSELASGTDTQYF
TRBV19	TRBJ2-7	-	-	TGTGCCAGTAGTATCAGCAGGGCCTACGAGCAGTACTTC	CASSISRAYEQYF
TRBV19	TRBJ2-5	once	TRBD2	TGTGCCAGTAGTATAGCCTGGGGGGGCCAAGAGACCCAGTACTTC	CASSIAWGGQETQYF
TRBV15	TRBJ2-1	few	TRBD2	TGTGCCACCAGCAGAGCGGGAGGGCCCTACAATGAGCAGTTCTTC	CATSRAGGPYNEQFF
TRBV6-5	TRBJ1-5	-	TRBD1	TGTGCCAGCAGTTCCACGTCGACAGGGGTGAATCAGCCCCAGCATTTT	CASSSTSTGVNQPQHF
TRBV25-1	TRBJ1-5	-	-	TGTGCCAGCAGTCCCTCGGGCCAGGGGTCGGATCAGCCCCAGCATTTT	CASSPSGQGSDQPQHF
TRBV6-5	TRBJ1-1	few	TRBD1	TGTGCCAGCAGTAAGGGACAGCTTGAAGCTTTCTTT	CASSKGQLEAFF
TRBV6-1	TRBJ2-3	few	TRBD1	TGTGCCAGCAGTGAAAAGGGTGGGACAGGGATTACAGATACGCAGTATTTT	CASSEKGGTGITDTQYF
TRBV6-5	TRBJ1-2	-	TRBD1	TGTGCCAGCAGGGGACAGGATTTGGTCGGCTACACCTTC	CASRGQDLVGYTF
TRBV29-1	TRBJ2-7	-	-	TGCAGCGTTGAGCGACTCTCTACCTACGAGCAGTACTTC	CSVERLSTYEQYF
TRBV2	TRBJ1-1	-	-	TGTGCCAGCAGTGATTACCAGTTAGAAGCTTTCTTT	CASSDYQLEAFF
TRBV7-2	TRBJ1-2	once	TRBD1	TGTGCCAGCAGCATATGGACAGGGGAGGCTGGCTACACCTTC	CASSIWTGEAGYTF
TRBV18	TRBJ1-5	-	-	TGTGCCAGCTCACCACCGTTAGCCGACGGGCAGCCCCAGCATTTT	CASSPPLADGQPQHF
TRBV27	TRBJ2-1	-	-	TGTGCCAGCAGTTTAAGTCAGGGCCCCTACAATGAGCAGTTCTTC	CASSLSQGPYNEQFF
TRBV4-1	TRBJ2-2	-	-	TGCGCCAGCAGCCAAGATCTCCCCCAAGTCCGCACCGGGGAGCTGTTTTTT	CASSQDLPQVRTGELFF
TRBV7-3	TRBJ2-7	-	-	TGTGCCAGCAGCTTAGGGGCAGGAGGGTCCTACGAGCAGTACTTC	CASSLGAGGSYEQYF
TRBV28	TRBJ2-1	once	TRBD2	TGTGCCAGCAGTACATCTAGGACTAGCGGGGGTTACAATGAGCAGTTCTTC	CASSTSRTSGGYNEQFF
TRBV19	TRBJ2-3	-	TRBD1	TGTGCCAGTAGTCCTAGGACAGGGTCAGATACGCAGTATTTT	CASSPRTGSDTQYF
TRBV28	TRBJ2-6	once	-	TGTGCCAGCAGTGTCCCACCTGGGGCCAACGTCCTGACTTTC	CASSVPPGANVLTF
TRBV27	TRBJ2-1	-	TRBD2	TGTGCCAGCAGTAGACTAGCGGCATCGTCTCACTTTGCCAATGAGCAGTTCTTC	CASSRLAASSHFANEQFF
TRBV30	TRBJ1-3	few	-	TGTGCCTGGAGTCGAGACTCCGGCTCTGGAAACACCATATATTTT	CAWSRDSGSGNTIYF
TRBV7-2	TRBJ1-4	once	TRBD1	TGTGCCAGCAGCGGACTAGGACAGGGGGGTGAAAAACTGTTTTTT	CASSGLGQGGEKLFF
TRBV5-1	TRBJ1-5	-	TRBD1	TGCGCCAGCAGCGTGGGACAGGGCGACCAGCCCCAGCATTTT	CASSVGQGDQPQHF
TRBV6-5	TRBJ1-2	-	-	TGTGCCAGCAGTTACGGGGCAGGAGGTCGCTATGGCTACACCTTC	CASSYGAGGRYGYTF
TRBV7-9	TRBJ2-3	few	-	TGTGCCAGCAGCTTAGCGCGGAGGGAGTGGTTCACAGATACGCAGTATTTT	CASSLARREWFTDTQYF